The clone carrying this TCR beta chain was seen ten or more times. The target antigen is unknown. This sample is part of a study of breast tumors, draining lymph nodes, adjacent tissues. Germline V gene lookup returns CDR1 LGHNA and CDR2 YNFKEQ. The CDR3 loop spans 13 amino acids. Trimming left V 2 bases short and J 3 bases short, with 5 bases between. TCRdb passed the multiplex PCR reads through MiXCR, listing each CDR3 protein once. The data contain about 47,000 distinct CDR3 sequences, about 21% of them seen just once; the ten biggest clones take up over 6.5%. Findings of the study overall: Compared with lymph nodes, tumors were less diverse; compared with nontumor tissue, more. That most tumor T cells come from lymph nodes remained unproven. Compared with basal-like, luminal-like tumors shared significantly more repertoire with nontumor tissue. Most tumor T cells seemingly derive from lymph node, then expand in tumor.

This TCR came from a female donor with breast cancer. Some clones in this sample may be carry-over from other donors' samples. The gene calls are TRBV4-2 and TRBJ2-1; D remains ambiguous. Sequencing was carried out using breast tumor tissue. The CDR3 bases are TGTGCCAGCAGCCAACAATACTACAATGAGCAGTTCTTC. It specifies CASSQQYYNEQFF.